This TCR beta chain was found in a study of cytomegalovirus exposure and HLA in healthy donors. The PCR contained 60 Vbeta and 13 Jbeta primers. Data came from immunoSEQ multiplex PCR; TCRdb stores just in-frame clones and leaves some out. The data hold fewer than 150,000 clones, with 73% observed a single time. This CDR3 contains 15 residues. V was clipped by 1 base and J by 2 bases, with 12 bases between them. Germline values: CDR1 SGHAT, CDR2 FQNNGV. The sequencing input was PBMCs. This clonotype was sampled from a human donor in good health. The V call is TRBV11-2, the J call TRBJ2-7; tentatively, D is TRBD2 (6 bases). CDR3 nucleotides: TGTGCCAGCAGCTTAGGGTTAGCGGAAGCCTACGAGCAGTACTTC. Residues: CASSLGLAEAYEQYF.